The 13 T cell receptor beta chains below come from one sample, sequenced in a study of T-cell reconstitution after alpha-beta-depleted transplantation in children. TCRbeta library construction was performed incorporating unique molecular identifiers. TCRdb itself ran the PCR reads through MiXCR, one entry per CDR3 protein. The data contain 150,000 to 250,000 distinct CDR3 sequences, about 6% of them seen just once; the ten biggest clones take up under 5%. Sequences were derived from PBMCs, sampled before TCRalphabeta/CD19-depleted stem cell transplant. These receptors came from a girl less than two years old with combined immunodeficiency, due to receive a stem cell transplant.

The genes are TRBV11-2 and TRBJ2-5; 10 nucleotides align to TRBD2. V dropped 1 base and J dropped 2; count of bases not matched to a gene: 10. There are 18 residues in the CDR3. Looked up from germline, CDR1 is SGHAT and CDR2 is FQNNGV. The CDR3: CASSLGLPVAGGQETQYF. CDR3 sequence (DNA): TGTGCCAGCAGCTTAGGCCTTCCCGTAGCGGGAGGACAAGAGACCCAGTACTTC. The full variable domain, in which reference TRBV11-2 and TRBJ2-5 provide the parts outside the CDR3, is EAGVAQSPRYKIIEKRQSVAFWCNPISGHATLYWYQQILGQGPKLLIQFQNNGVVDDSQLPKDRFSAERLKGVDSTLKIQPAKLEDSAVYLCASSLGLPVAGGQETQYFGPGTRLLVL.

There are many counts of this clonotype. The chain has TRBV27 and TRBJ2-1, with D tentatively TRBD2 (6 bases). The CDR3 runs 12 residues. In germline, CDR1 is MNHEY, CDR2 SMNVEV (reference sequence). The V end was cut by 8 bases, the J end by 7 bases, with 12 bases between. CDR3 sequence: CASRYGSNEQFF. As DNA, the CDR3 is TGTGCCAGCCGTTACGGGAGTAATGAGCAGTTCTTC.

This clonotype was recorded many times. V and J are TRBV12-3 or TRBV12-4 and TRBJ2-1; 10 positions agree with TRBD2. With V trimmed by 5 bases and J by 4 bases, 8 bases remained unmatched. The CDR3 totals 16 residues. The DNA of the CDR3 is TGTGCCAGCAGTGTTCCGGGACTAGCGCAATACAATGAGCAGTTCTTC. Encoded protein: CASSVPGLAQYNEQFF.

This clonotype showed up many times. The chain couples TRBV11-2 to TRBJ2-5; D not resolved. Germline CDR1 reads SGHAT; CDR2 reads FQNNGV. CDR3 size: 15 residues. The V gene lost 1 base and the J gene lost 5 bases, with 14 bases spanning the gap. CDR3 nucleotides: TGTGCCAGCAGCTTAGGGGTAGCCTCCTTTGAGACCCAGTACTTC. Amino acid sequence: CASSLGVASFETQYF.

Comment on this clonotype: A much larger clone sits a single nucleotide away, making a read error possible. The chain uses TRBV12-3 or TRBV12-4 and TRBJ2-1, with D perhaps matching TRBD1 or TRBD2 (6 bases each). The CDR3 has 15 amino acids. V lost 3 bases to trimming and J lost 5 bases, with 14 bases between them. The CDR3 spells CASSFRGLRNNEQFF. The CDR3 DNA reads as TGTGCCAGCAGTTTTCGGGGGCTACGAAACAATGAGCAGTTCTTC.

This clonotype has a handful of counts. This chain links TRBV29-1 with TRBJ1-1; D gene unclear. The CDR3 is 13 residues long. CDR1 and CDR2 (germline): SQVTM, ANQGSEA. Trimming shortened V by 7 bases and J by 0 bases, and 12 bases separated the two germline ends. The CDR3 nucleotides read TGCAGCGACCCGCGGGCTCTGAACACTGAAGCTTTCTTT. Its translation: CSDPRALNTEAFF.

In this sample, this clonotype turned up many times. The CDR3 protein is CSARPDRGGHEQYF. In DNA form, the CDR3 reads TGCAGTGCTAGACCGGACAGGGGCGGTCACGAGCAGTACTTC. The chain links TRBV20-1 to TRBJ2-7; 9 positions agree with TRBD1. This CDR3 spans 14 amino acids. Germline lookup yields CDR1 DFQATT and CDR2 SNEGSKA (reference sequence). Losses at the gene ends were 2 bases for V and 5 bases for J; bases not matched to a gene: 7.

This clonotype was detected ten times or more. The chain combines TRBV7-3 with TRBJ2-7; possibly TRBD2 for D (5 bases). Trimming shortened V by 5 bases and J by 4 bases, and 15 bases separated the two germline ends. CDR3 length: 14 amino acids. Germline values: CDR1 SGHTA, CDR2 FQGTGA. The CDR3 protein is CASSLGPGKYEQYF. The CDR3 DNA follows: TGTGCCAGCAGCCTCGGGCCCGGGAAATACGAGCAGTACTTC.

This clonotype was counted many times. V is TRBV4-2 and J is TRBJ2-1; TRBD1 matches at 7 bases. CDR1 LGHNA and CDR2 YNFKEQ come from the germline V gene. The CDR3 length is 16 residues. The V segment lost 0 bases and the J segment 5 bases; nucleotides outside the gene matches: 7. CDR3 amino acids: CASSQDRGQLNNEQFF. The CDR3 coding sequence is TGTGCCAGCAGCCAAGATAGGGGACAGCTTAACAATGAGCAGTTCTTC.

This clonotype was counted many times. This sequence joins TRBV14 and TRBJ1-3, with a tentative D call TRBD1 (5 bases). The germline V gene has CDR1 SGHDN and CDR2 FVKESK. Between the trimmed V and J ends, which lost 2 bases and 0 bases, there was a span of 11 bases. CDR3 size: 16 residues. The CDR3 reads CASSQWQGHSGNTIYF. The CDR3 DNA is TGTGCCAGCAGCCAATGGCAGGGTCACTCTGGAAACACCATATATTTT.

This clonotype was counted at least ten times. This chain links TRBV7-8 with TRBJ2-1, with 8 nucleotides matching TRBD2. This CDR3 contains 18 residues. Germline CDR1 SGHVS, CDR2 FQNEAQ. Germline trimming cut 5 bases from V and 0 bases from J; bases unmatched to any gene: 12. The CDR3 nucleotides are TGTGCCAGCAGCCCTAGGGGCGGGAGGATTAGCTCCTACAATGAGCAGTTCTTC. Protein sequence: CASSPRGGRISSYNEQFF.

There are many counts of this clonotype. This chain joins TRBV27 and TRBJ2-1; 10 bases match TRBD1. V lost 5 bases to trimming and J lost 6 bases; unmatched junction nucleotides: 7. The CDR3 is 15 residues long. Germline lookup yields CDR1 MNHEY and CDR2 SMNVEV (reference sequence). CDR3 sequence: CASSPLGQGSNEQFF. The CDR3 bases are TGTGCCAGCAGTCCCTTGGGACAGGGGTCCAATGAGCAGTTCTTC.

The V gene is TRBV7-6, the J gene TRBJ2-2; unclear D gene. V shed 5 bases and J shed 5 bases, with 15 bases lying between them. The germline V gene encodes CDR1 SGHVS and CDR2 FNYEAQ. CDR3 length: 15 amino acids. The CDR3 sequence: CASSPTGPRTGELFF. The CDR3 nucleotides read TGTGCCAGCAGCCCCACCGGGCCGAGGACCGGGGAGCTGTTTTTT. The full variable domain, in which reference TRBV7-6 and TRBJ2-2 provide the parts outside the CDR3, is GAGVSQSPRYKVTKRGQDVALRCDPISGHVSLYWYRQALGQGPEFLTYFNYEAQQDKSGLPNDRFSAERPEGSISTLTIQRTEQRDSAMYRCASSPTGPRTGELFFGEGSRLTVL.